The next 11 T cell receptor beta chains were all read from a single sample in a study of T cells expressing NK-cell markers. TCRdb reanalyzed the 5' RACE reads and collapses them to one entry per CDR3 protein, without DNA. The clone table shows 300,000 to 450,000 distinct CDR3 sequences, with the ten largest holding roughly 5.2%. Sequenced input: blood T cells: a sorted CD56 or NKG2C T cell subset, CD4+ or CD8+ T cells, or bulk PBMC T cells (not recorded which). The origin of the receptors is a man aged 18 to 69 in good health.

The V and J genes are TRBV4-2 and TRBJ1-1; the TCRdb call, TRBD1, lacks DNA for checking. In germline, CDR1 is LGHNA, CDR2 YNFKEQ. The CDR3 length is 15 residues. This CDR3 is CASSQTGTGGTEAFF.

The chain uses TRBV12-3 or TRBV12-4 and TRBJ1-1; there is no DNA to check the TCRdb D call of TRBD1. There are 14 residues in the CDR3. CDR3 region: CASSADSVNTEAFF.

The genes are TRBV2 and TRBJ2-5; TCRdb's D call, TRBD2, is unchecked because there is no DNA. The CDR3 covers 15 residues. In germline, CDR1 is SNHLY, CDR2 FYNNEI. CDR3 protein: CASSDLYATQETQYF. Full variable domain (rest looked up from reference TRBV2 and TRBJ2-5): EPEVTQTPSHQVTQMGQEVILRCVPISNHLYFYWYRQILGQKVEFLVSFYNNEISEKSEIFDDQFSVERPDGSNFTLKIRSTKLEDSAMYFCASSDLYATQETQYFGPGTRLLVL.

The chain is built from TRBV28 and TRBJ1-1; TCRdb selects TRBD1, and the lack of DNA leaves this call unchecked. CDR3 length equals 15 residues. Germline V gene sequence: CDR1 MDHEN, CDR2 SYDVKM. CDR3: CASSPIRQGHTEAFF.

CDR3 loop: CSVAGQGIRYEQYF. The genes are TRBV29-1 and TRBJ2-7; as DNA is missing, the TRBD1 call by TCRdb cannot be tested. CDR1 is SQVTM and CDR2 is ANQGSEA in the germline V gene. The CDR3 contains 14 residues.

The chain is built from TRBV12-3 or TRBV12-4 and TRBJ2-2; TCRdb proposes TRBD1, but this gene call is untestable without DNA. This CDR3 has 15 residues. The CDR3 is CASTLGRKNTGELFF.

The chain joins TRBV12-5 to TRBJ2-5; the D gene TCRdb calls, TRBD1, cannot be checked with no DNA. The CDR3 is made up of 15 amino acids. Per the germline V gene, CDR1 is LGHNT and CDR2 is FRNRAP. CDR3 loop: CASGHWDSNKETQYF.

This CDR3 reads CASSPTIIGYTF. The gene calls are TRBV18 and TRBJ1-2. The germline gives CDR1 KGHSH, CDR2 LQKENI. CDR3 length equals 12 residues.

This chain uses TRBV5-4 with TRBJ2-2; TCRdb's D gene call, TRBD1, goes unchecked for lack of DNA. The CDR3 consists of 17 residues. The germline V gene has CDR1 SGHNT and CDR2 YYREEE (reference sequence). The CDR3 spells CASSLHSRGANTGELFF.

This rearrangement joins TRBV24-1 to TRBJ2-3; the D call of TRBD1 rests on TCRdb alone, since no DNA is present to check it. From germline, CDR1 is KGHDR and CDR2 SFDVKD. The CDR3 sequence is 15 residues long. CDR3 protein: CATSDGQGSTDTQYF.

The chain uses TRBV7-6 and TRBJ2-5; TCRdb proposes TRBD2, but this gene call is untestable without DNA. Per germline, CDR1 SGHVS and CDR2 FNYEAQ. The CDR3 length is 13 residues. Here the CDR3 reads CASSPRLEGDQYF. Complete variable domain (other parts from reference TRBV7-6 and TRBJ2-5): GAGVSQSPRYKVTKRGQDVALRCDPISGHVSLYWYRQALGQGPEFLTYFNYEAQQDKSGLPNDRFSAERPEGSISTLTIQRTEQRDSAMYRCASSPRLEGDQYFGPGTRLLVL.